This TCR beta chain stems from a study of cytomegalovirus exposure and HLA in healthy donors. This clone appeared a single time. Primers included in the PCR were 60 Vbeta and 13 Jbeta primers. TCRdb's table, derived via immunoSEQ multiplex PCR, lists solely in-frame clones and lacks some. In the table there are around 130,000 clones, roughly 90% of which are singletons. What was sequenced was PBMCs. The sequence came from a woman aged 40 to 49 in good health and CMV-seronegative.

CDR3 in amino acids: CASSLVTTSGRAGELFF. The CDR3 bases are TGTGCCAGCAGCTTAGTAACGACTAGCGGGAGAGCCGGGGAGCTGTTTTTT. The chain uses TRBV11-3 and TRBJ2-2, with 12 bases matching TRBD2. Looked up from germline, CDR1 is SGHNT and CDR2 is YENEEA. The CDR3 is made up of 17 amino acids. The V segment lost 1 base and the J segment 6 bases; nucleotides outside the gene matches: 6.